This T cell receptor beta chain was retrieved from a study of regulatory T cells in long-lasting Graves disease. Turning to the study itself: Recently diagnosed Graves' patients had received antithyroid drugs for under 3 months.

Arm-PCR of CDR3 regions and iRepertoire HTBI primers were the basis on which TCR beta libraries were built. A single record per CDR3 protein comes from TCRdb applying MiXCR to the multiplex PCR reads. The repertoire has 410,000 or so distinct CDR3 sequences, about 15% of them found once; the top ten carry around 15%. To note about this clonotype: Its target is not known.

Time point specified: newly diagnosed GD, antithyroid drugs for less than 3 months. After RNA was extracted from PBMCs, the TCR library was made from it. Study-level points and caveats: With persistent disease, TRBV28, TRBJ1-2 and TRBJ2-5 were the favored segments. Limited samples may have lowered accuracy.

CDR1 is SGHTS, CDR2 YDEGEE, per germline. There are 17 residues in the CDR3. V lost 2 bases to trimming and J lost 2 bases; unmatched junction nucleotides: 7. This sample also appeared in a second study, on T cells in Graves' hyperthyroidism and ophthalmopathy.

Specimen: peripheral blood mononuclear cells (PBMCs), collected at new diagnosis, from a patient treated with antithyroid drugs. The chain employs TRBV5-8 and TRBJ2-1; 10 bases line up with TRBD2. The clonotype comes from a woman in her thirties with Graves disease. The CDR3 region is CASSFSSGRAPYNEQFF. Here the CDR3 DNA reads TGTGCCAGCAGCTTTTCAAGCGGGAGGGCCCCCTACAATGAGCAGTTCTTC.